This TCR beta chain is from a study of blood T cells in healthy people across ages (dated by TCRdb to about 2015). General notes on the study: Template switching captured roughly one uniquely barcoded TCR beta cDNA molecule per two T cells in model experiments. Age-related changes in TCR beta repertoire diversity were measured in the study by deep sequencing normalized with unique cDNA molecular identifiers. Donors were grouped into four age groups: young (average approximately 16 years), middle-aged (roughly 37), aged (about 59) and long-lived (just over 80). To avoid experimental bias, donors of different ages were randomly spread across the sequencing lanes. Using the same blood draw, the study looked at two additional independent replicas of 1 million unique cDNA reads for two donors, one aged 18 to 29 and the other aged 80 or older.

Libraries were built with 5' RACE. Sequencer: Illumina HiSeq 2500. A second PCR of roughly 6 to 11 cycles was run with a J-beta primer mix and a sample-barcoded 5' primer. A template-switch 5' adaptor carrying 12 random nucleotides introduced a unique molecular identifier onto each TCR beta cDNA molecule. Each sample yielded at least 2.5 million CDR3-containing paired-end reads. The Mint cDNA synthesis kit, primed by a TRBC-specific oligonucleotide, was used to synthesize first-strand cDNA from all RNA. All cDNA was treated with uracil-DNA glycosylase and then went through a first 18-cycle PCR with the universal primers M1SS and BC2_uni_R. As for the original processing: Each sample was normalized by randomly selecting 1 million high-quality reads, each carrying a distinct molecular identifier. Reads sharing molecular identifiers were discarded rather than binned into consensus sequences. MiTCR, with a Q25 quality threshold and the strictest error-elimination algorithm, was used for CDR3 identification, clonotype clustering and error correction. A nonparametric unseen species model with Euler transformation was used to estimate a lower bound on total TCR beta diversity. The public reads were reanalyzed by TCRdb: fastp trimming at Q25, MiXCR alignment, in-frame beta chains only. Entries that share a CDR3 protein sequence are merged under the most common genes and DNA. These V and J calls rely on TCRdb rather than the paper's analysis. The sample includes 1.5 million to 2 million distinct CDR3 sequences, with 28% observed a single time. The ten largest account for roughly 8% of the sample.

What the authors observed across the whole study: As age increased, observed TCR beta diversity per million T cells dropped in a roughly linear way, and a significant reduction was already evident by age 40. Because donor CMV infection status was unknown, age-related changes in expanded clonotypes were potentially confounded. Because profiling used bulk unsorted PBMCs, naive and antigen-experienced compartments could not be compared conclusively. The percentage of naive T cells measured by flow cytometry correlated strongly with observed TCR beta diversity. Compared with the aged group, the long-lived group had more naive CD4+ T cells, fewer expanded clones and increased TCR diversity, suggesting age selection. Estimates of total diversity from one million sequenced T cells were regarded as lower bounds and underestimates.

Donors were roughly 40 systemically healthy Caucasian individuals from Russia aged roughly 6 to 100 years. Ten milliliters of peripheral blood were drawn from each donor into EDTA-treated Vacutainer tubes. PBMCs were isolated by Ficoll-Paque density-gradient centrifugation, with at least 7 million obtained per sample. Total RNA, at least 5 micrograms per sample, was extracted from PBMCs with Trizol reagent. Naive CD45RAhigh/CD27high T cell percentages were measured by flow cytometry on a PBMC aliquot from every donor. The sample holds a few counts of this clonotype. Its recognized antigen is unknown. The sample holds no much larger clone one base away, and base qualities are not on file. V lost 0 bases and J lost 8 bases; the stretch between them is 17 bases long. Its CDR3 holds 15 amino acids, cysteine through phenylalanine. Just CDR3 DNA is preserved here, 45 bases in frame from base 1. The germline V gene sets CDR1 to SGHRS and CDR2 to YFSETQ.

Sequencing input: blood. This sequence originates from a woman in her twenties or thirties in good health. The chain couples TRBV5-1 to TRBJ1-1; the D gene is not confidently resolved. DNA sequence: TGCGCCAGCAGCTTGGATCCGGGAGGTTCAAGGGAAGCTTTCTTT. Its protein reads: CASSLDPGGSREAFF.